Each of the 23 T cell receptor beta chains below was sequenced from the same sample in a study of cytomegalovirus exposure and HLA in healthy donors (dated by TCRdb to 2017 to 2019). Library preparation was by the immunoSEQ multiplex PCR assay. The multiplex PCR relied on a mix of 60 forward primers for TCR Vbeta segments and 13 reverse primers for TCR Jbeta segments. TCRdb took over this immuneACCESS table, retaining in-frame rearrangements with V and J assigned. Such tables are incomplete; in checked studies, under half of the missing clones stem from an unresolved V gene, and the remainder is unexplained. The sample table shows roughly 100,000 clones, and 70% to 85% are seen once. The ten largest clones add up to roughly 3.8% of the sample. Input material: PBMCs. All receptors come from a man in his fifties in good health and CMV-seronegative.

The genes are TRBV5-4 and TRBJ2-3; D may be TRBD2 (6 bases). The germline CDR1 and CDR2 sequences are SGHNT and YYREEE (reference sequence). V was pared by 2 bases and J by 3 bases, with 13 bases between. The CDR3 totals 15 residues. CDR3 nucleotide sequence: TGTGCCAGCAGCTTCGGGACTCTGTCGACAGATACGCAGTATTTT. It codes for CASSFGTLSTDTQYF.

V usage is TRBV5-4 and J usage is TRBJ2-7; 7 bases line up with TRBD1. The trim removed 4 bases at V and 12 bases at J, leaving 13 bases unmatched. Germline V gene lookup returns CDR1 SGHNT and CDR2 YYREEE (reference sequence). This CDR3 region has 13 residues. The CDR3 loop reads CASSIRQGRTLYF. DNA for the CDR3: TGTGCCAGCAGCATACGACAGGGTAGGACGCTGTACTTC.

The chain employs TRBV7-3 and TRBJ2-7, with D tentatively TRBD1 (5 bases). The CDR3 consists of 17 residues. With 3 bases removed from V and 3 bases from J, the gap between germline ends came to 21 bases. Germline V gene lookup returns CDR1 SGHTA and CDR2 FQGTGA. The CDR3 DNA is TGTGCCAGCAGCTTTGTTCCCGGTTACCTAGGGGTCTACGAGCAGTACTTC. Encoded protein: CASSFVPGYLGVYEQYF.

This clone has only one observation. The chain links TRBV28 to TRBJ1-4, with D tentatively TRBD1 (5 bases). This CDR3 is 15 amino acids long. CDR1 and CDR2 (germline): MDHEN, SYDVKM. Trimming took off 8 bases at V and 5 bases at J, with 18 bases between the two ends. CDR3 loop: CASSPGGGMNEKLFF. DNA for the CDR3: TGTGCCAGCTCTCCGGGGGGGGGAATGAATGAAAAACTGTTTTTT.

This chain joins TRBV2 and TRBJ2-7; TRBD2 aligns across 14 bases. V gave up 6 bases and J gave up 7 bases; unmatched junction bases: 8. CDR1 is SNHLY, CDR2 FYNNEI, per germline. The CDR3 is 15 residues long. DNA for the CDR3: TGTGCCAGCAGGATGGGACTAGCGGGAGCCTGGGAGCAGTACTTC. Translating it yields CASRMGLAGAWEQYF. Using reference TRBV2 and TRBJ2-7 for the parts outside the CDR3, the full variable domain is EPEVTQTPSHQVTQMGQEVILRCVPISNHLYFYWYRQILGQKVEFLVSFYNNEISEKSEIFDDQFSVERPDGSNFTLKIRSTKLEDSAMYFCASRMGLAGAWEQYFGPGTRLTVT.

The chain joins TRBV30 to TRBJ2-7; D perhaps matches TRBD1 (5 bases). V lost 2 bases and J 0 bases, leaving 11 bases between the germline ends. The length of the CDR3 is 14 residues. Germline-derived CDR1 and CDR2 are GTSNPN and SVGIG (reference sequence). The CDR3 sequence: CAWSRAGPSYEQYF. The CDR3 DNA sequence: TGTGCCTGGAGTAGGGCAGGGCCCTCCTACGAGCAGTACTTC. Full variable domain (outside the CDR3, taken from reference TRBV30 and TRBJ2-7): SQTIHQWPATLVQPVGSPLSLECTVEGTSNPNLYWYRQAAGRGLQLLFYSVGIGQISSEVPQNLSASRPQDRQFILSSKKLLLSDSGFYLCAWSRAGPSYEQYFGPGTRLTVT.

The rearrangement uses TRBV7-9 and TRBJ2-1; 7 bases align to TRBD2. The germline CDR1 and CDR2 sequences are SEHNR and FQNEAQ (reference sequence). The trim removed 2 bases at V and 8 bases at J, leaving 9 bases unmatched. The CDR3 totals 15 residues. DNA of the CDR3: TGTGCCAGCAGCTTAAGGACTAGAATGTTCGATGAGCAGTTCTTC. Its protein product is CASSLRTRMFDEQFF.

This chain joins TRBV14 and TRBJ2-1, with D unclear. The CDR3 is made up of 12 amino acids. V gave up 4 bases and J gave up 10 bases, with 11 bases separating them. The germline V gene encodes CDR1 SGHDN and CDR2 FVKESK. DNA of the CDR3: TGTGCCAGCAGCCCAACTCGAGTAGAGCAGTTCTTC. Residues: CASSPTRVEQFF. Using reference TRBV14 and TRBJ2-1 for the parts outside the CDR3, the full variable domain is EAGVTQFPSHSVIEKGQTVTLRCDPISGHDNLYWYRRVMGKEIKFLLHFVKESKQDESGMPNNRFLAERTGGTYSTLKVQPAELEDSGVYFCASSPTRVEQFFGPGTRLTVL.

The chain uses TRBV5-1 and TRBJ1-2; 10 bases line up with TRBD1. The V segment lost 5 bases and the J segment 6 bases; nucleotides outside the gene matches: 13. The CDR3 runs to 16 residues. Germline V lookup: CDR1 SGHRS, CDR2 YFSETQ. In DNA, the CDR3 is TGCGCCAGCAGTCCGGACCCGACAGGGGGCCGGCATGGCTACACCTTC. Translation gives CASSPDPTGGRHGYTF.

The rearrangement joins TRBV4-2 to TRBJ1-4; perhaps TRBD1 as D (5 bases). The germline V and J ends were trimmed by 1 base and 4 bases, with 10 bases remaining between them. Germline V gene lookup returns CDR1 LGHNA and CDR2 YNFKEQ. This CDR3 region has 15 residues. Here the CDR3 reads CASSQGGGINEKLFF. The CDR3 DNA reads as TGTGCCAGCAGCCAAGGGGGCGGTATTAATGAAAAACTGTTTTTT.

This chain connects TRBV6-5 to TRBJ2-7; 11 bases map to TRBD2. The CDR3 length is 16 residues. CDR1 and CDR2 from the germline V gene are MNHEY and SVGAGI. The J segment lost 7 bases and the V segment lost 1 base, leaving 9 bases of the junction unmatched. CDR3 bases: TGTGCCAGCAGTTACTTAGCGGGAGGGCCAGGAGGGGAGCAGTACTTC. Translating it yields CASSYLAGGPGGEQYF.

This chain links TRBV7-9 with TRBJ1-2, with 9 bases aligning to TRBD1. The ends lost 3 bases at V and 5 bases at J; junction bases unmatched: 13. This CDR3 spans 17 amino acids. Germline values: CDR1 SEHNR, CDR2 FQNEAQ (reference sequence). The CDR3 reads CASSFTGGFRVRYGYTF. CDR3 DNA: TGTGCCAGCAGCTTTACAGGGGGCTTCCGTGTTAGGTATGGCTACACCTTC.

The gene calls are TRBV29-1 and TRBJ2-3; the D gene is possibly TRBD2 (6 bases). Germline V gives CDR1 SQVTM, CDR2 ANQGSEA. The CDR3 is made up of 14 amino acids. The ends were cut back, 8 bases at V and 1 base at J, with 16 bases in the middle. This chain's CDR3 is CSYLRGKGTDTQYF. The CDR3 DNA sequence: TGCAGCTACCTGCGGGGTAAGGGCACAGATACGCAGTATTTT.

For this clone: In the same sample, other DNA sequences code for this CDR3. V and J are TRBV9 and TRBJ2-1, with 13 positions matching TRBD2. J lost 1 base, V lost 3 bases, and 1 base had no gene match. The CDR3 runs to 16 residues. Germline lookup yields CDR1 SGDLS and CDR2 YYNGEE. CDR3 sequence reads: CASSGTSGSSYNEQFF. In DNA, the CDR3 is TGTGCCAGCAGCGGGACTAGCGGGAGTTCCTACAATGAGCAGTTCTTC.

This clone showed up just a few times. V usage is TRBV5-1 and J usage is TRBJ2-1; 8 nucleotides agree with TRBD2. This CDR3 region has 17 residues. Germline V lookup: CDR1 SGHRS, CDR2 YFSETQ. J was trimmed by 2 bases and V by 4 bases; bases with no gene match: 11. Written as DNA, the CDR3 is TGCGCCAGCAGCGATACAGGGCGCGGGGGGCCCTACAATGAGCAGTTCTTC. Protein: CASSDTGRGGPYNEQFF.

This chain joins TRBV5-8 and TRBJ2-3; D not certain. The CDR3 covers 11 residues. Germline V CDR1 and CDR2: SGHTS, YDEGEE. V shed 7 bases and J shed 2 bases, with 5 bases lying between them. The CDR3 bases are TGTGCCAGCTCGTACACAGATACGCAGTATTTT. Its translation is CASSYTDTQYF.

This clone came up once. This rearrangement joins TRBV6-1 to TRBJ2-5; possible D gene TRBD1, 5 bases. Between the trimmed V and J ends, which lost 4 bases and 5 bases, there was a span of 14 bases. CDR3 size: 14 residues. The germline CDR1 and CDR2 sequences are MNHNS and SASEGT. In DNA, the CDR3 is TGTGCCAGCAGTGCTAACAGGTTTCAGGAGACCCAGTACTTC. Protein: CASSANRFQETQYF.

CDR3 DNA sequence: TGTGCCAGTAGTATAGAAGGGACAGGGATTCAGCCCCAGCATTTT. As protein: CASSIEGTGIQPQHF. The gene calls are TRBV19 and TRBJ1-5; 9 bases are a match to TRBD1. There are 15 residues in the CDR3. The trim removed 0 bases at V and 6 bases at J, leaving 3 bases unmatched. Looked up from germline, CDR1 is LNHDA and CDR2 is SQIVND (reference sequence).

This chain connects TRBV5-4 to TRBJ2-1; weak D call: TRBD2 (6 bases). V was trimmed by 5 bases and J by 2 bases, leaving 17 bases between them. CDR1 is SGHNT and CDR2 is YYREEE in the germline V gene (reference sequence). This CDR3 is 16 amino acids long. DNA for the CDR3: TGTGCCAGCAGTGCTTGGAGGGACCCAGCCTACAATGAGCAGTTCTTC. Translation gives CASSAWRDPAYNEQFF.

This chain connects TRBV15 to TRBJ2-5; 7 positions agree with TRBD2. This CDR3 is built from 16 residues. The V gene's germline CDR1 is LNHNV and CDR2 YYDKDF (reference sequence). J lost 2 bases, V lost 0 bases, and 6 bases had no gene match. The CDR3 nucleotides are TGTGCCACCAGCAGAGAAGGCGGGAGCGCACAAGAGACCCAGTACTTC. This encodes CATSREGGSAQETQYF.

The CDR3 DNA follows: TGTGCCAGCAGCCCTCAGCGAGGAGGCTATGGCTACACCTTC. It codes for CASSPQRGGYGYTF. V usage is TRBV6-5 and J usage is TRBJ1-2; D is unclear. V was cut by 6 bases and J by 4 bases, with 15 bases left in between. This CDR3 has 14 amino acids. Germline-derived CDR1 and CDR2 are MNHEY and SVGAGI.

V is TRBV29-1 and J is TRBJ2-1, with 8 bases lining up with TRBD1. V shed 6 bases and J 5 bases; nucleotides not matched to a gene: 12. The CDR3 is 15 amino acids. The germline V gene encodes CDR1 SQVTM and CDR2 ANQGSEA. CDR3 protein: CSVGEDRVIHNEQFF. The CDR3 DNA is TGCAGCGTGGGGGAGGACAGGGTCATCCACAATGAGCAGTTCTTC.

Comment on this clone: Its ends do not fully match the called genes, so a read error is possible. The rearrangement uses TRBV7-9 and TRBJ1-5, with TRBD1 identical over 8 bases. CDR3 length: 14 residues. Germline V CDR1 and CDR2: SEHNR, FQNEAQ (reference sequence). CDR3 DNA: TGTTCCAGCAGCGTGGGACAGGTCGGTCAGCCCCAGCATTTT. Its protein is CSSSVGQVGQPQHF.